This TCR beta chain was recovered during a study of cytomegalovirus exposure and HLA in healthy donors. Overall study context: The platform used for the 100 to 150 validation repertoires matched that of the roughly 720 first-cohort repertoires, a later analysis reported.

About this clone itself: Antigen specificity is unknown.

Study-level points and caveats: Generally TCR sequences proved uncommon, though certain public TCRs appeared in numerous donors. The study designated about 180 TCR beta chains cytomegalovirus-associated.

Produced via immunoSEQ multiplex PCR; TCRdb's table is partial and in-frame only. The table lists 150,000 to 200,000 clones, roughly 85% of them singletons. This CDR3 region has 15 residues. V was clipped by 4 bases and J by 4 bases; unmatched bases: 8. Germline CDR1 is MNHNS and CDR2 is SASEGT. Separate from the approximately 700-subject first cohort was the roughly 120-subject validation cohort, to which the donors belonged. The sequenced sample consisted of PBMCs. The clonotype comes from a man aged 18 to 35 in good health and CMV-seropositive. J is TRBJ2-3 and V is TRBV6-1; TRBD2 matches at 7 bases. The chain's CDR3 is CASSAEASGPDTQYF. The DNA of the CDR3 is TGTGCCAGCAGTGCGGAGGCTAGCGGCCCAGATACGCAGTATTTT.